This T cell receptor (beta chain) was profiled in a study of CXCR3-negative and CXCR3-positive naive CD8 T cells. As for the study in general: For each library, about 1.5 +/- 0.3 million TRB reads were obtained, around 140 million in total.

The authors prepared UMI-labeled TRB cDNA libraries by 5' RACE. Each CDR3 protein gets one entry in TCRdb, which reprocessed the 5' RACE reads and gives no DNA. This repertoire comprises about 150,000 distinct CDR3 sequences; its ten largest clones make up 0.45% to 0.6%. About this clonotype itself: Its cognate antigen is unknown.

The V gene's germline CDR1 is LGHNA and CDR2 YSLEER. The CDR3 loop spans 17 amino acids. Findings and caveats of the study: In cryopreserved cells, CXCR3 expression partially decreased, and fresh PBMCs were used in most assays. More hydrophobic TRB CDR3s were found in CXCR3-positive naive cells than in CXCR3-negative naive cells.

The chain links TRBV4-3 to TRBJ1-2; TCRdb designates TRBD1, a call that cannot be tested without DNA. The TCR originated in a human donor in good health. Some clones in this sample may be carry-over from other donors' samples. Sequencing was done on a sample of naive CXCR3+ CD8+ T cells from blood. Subset reported: CD45RO-CCR7+CD27+CD95- naive CD8+ T cells expressing CXCR3 (TNR3+). CDR3 loop: CASSLTARGGVDYGYTF.